This T cell receptor beta chain comes out of a study of cytomegalovirus exposure and HLA in healthy donors. Study-level points and caveats: Apart from CMV serostatus, no immune exposure information was available.

Turning to this clone: Its specificity is unknown.

Use of 60 Vbeta and 13 Jbeta primers characterized the PCR. Using immunoSEQ multiplex PCR, the repertoire was profiled, and TCRdb retains in-frame clones only, with some absent. The top ten clones hold less than 5% of a sample with 130,000 or so clones, about two thirds of them seen once. Sequenced input: PBMCs. This clonotype was sampled from a man aged 50 to 59 in good health and CMV-seropositive.

Here the CDR3 reads CSVPEPGYTF. CDR3 DNA: TGCAGCGTACCCGAGCCTGGCTACACCTTC. This chain links TRBV29-1 with TRBJ1-2, with unresolved D. Germline V CDR1 and CDR2: SQVTM, ANQGSEA. V was cut by 6 bases and J by 7 bases, with 9 bases left in between. This CDR3 has 10 residues.